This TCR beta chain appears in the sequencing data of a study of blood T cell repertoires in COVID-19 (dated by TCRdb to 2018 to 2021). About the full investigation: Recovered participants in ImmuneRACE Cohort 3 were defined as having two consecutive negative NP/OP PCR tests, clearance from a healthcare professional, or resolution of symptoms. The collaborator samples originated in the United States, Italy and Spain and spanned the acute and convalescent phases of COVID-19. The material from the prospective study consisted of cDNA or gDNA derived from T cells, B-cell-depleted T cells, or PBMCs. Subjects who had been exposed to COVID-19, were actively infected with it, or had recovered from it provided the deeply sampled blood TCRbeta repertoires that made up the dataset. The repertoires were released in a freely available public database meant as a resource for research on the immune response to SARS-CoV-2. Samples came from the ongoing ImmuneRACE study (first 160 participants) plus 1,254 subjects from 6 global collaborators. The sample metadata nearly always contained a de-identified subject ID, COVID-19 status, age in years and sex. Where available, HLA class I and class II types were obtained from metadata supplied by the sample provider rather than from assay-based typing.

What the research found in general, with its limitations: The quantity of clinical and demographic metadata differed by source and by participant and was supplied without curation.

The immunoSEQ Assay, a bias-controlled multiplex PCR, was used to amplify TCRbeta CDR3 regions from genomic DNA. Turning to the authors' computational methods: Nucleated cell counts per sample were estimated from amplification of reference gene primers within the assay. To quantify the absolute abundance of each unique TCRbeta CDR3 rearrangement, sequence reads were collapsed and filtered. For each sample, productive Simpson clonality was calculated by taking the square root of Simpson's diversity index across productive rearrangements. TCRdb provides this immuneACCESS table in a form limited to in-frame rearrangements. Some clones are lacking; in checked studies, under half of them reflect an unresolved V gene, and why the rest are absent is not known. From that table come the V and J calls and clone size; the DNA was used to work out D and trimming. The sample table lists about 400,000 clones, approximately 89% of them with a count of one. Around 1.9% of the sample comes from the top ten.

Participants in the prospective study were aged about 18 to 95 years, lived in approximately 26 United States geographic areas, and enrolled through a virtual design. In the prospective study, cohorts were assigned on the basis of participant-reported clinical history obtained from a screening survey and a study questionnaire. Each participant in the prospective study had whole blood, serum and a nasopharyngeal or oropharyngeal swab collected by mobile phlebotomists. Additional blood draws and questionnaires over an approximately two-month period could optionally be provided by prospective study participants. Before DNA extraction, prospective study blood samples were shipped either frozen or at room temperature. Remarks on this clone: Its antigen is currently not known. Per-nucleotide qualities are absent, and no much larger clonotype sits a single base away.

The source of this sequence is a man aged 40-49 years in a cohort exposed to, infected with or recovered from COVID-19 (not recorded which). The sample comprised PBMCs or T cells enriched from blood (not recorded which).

The DNA is as follows: TGCGCCAGCAGCTTGGAGGCTAGCGGGAGTGGGGCAGATACGCAGTATTTT. Translated, this is CASSLEASGSGADTQYF. Recombination connected TRBV5-1 to TRBJ2-3, with 10 central nucleotides matching TRBD2. The CDR3, from cysteine to phenylalanine, totals 17 residues. Left in the record is the CDR3 DNA by itself, 51 bases read in frame from the first base. In the germline V gene, CDR1 corresponds to SGHRS and CDR2 to YFSETQ. The germline V and J ends show losses of 0 bases and 4 bases respectively, and no gene match explains 8 bases of the junction.